Here is one T cell receptor (beta chain) with its context. Researchers ran the PCR with 60 Vbeta and 13 Jbeta primers. The assay was immunoSEQ multiplex PCR, and TCRdb's table has in-frame clones only and misses some. Altogether about 160,000 clones are present, 80% to 85% being singletons, with the ten largest covering approximately 1.2%. The record originates from a study of cytomegalovirus exposure and HLA in healthy donors. CDR3 length: 13 amino acids. V shed 1 base and J 2 bases; nucleotides not matched to a gene: 2. Germline lookup yields CDR1 GTSNPN and CDR2 SVGIG (reference sequence). The sequence came from a boy younger than 10 in good health and CMV-seronegative. The chain recombines TRBV30 with TRBJ2-7; 7 nucleotides match TRBD1. Sequences were obtained from PBMCs. DNA for the CDR3: TGTGCCTGGAGTGCACAGGGGCCCTACGAGCAGTACTTC. Its protein is CAWSAQGPYEQYF.